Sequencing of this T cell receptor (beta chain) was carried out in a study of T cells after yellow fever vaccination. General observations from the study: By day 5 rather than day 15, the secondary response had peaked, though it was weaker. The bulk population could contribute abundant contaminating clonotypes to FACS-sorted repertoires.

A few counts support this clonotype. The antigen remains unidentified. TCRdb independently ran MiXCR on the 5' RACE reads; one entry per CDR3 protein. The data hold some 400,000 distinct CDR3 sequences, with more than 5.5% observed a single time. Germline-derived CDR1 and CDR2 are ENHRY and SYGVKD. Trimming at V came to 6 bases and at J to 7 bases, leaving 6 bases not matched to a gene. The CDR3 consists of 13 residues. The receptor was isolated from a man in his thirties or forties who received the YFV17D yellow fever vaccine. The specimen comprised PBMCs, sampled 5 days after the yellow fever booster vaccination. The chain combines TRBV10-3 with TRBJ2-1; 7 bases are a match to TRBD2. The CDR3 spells CAIRAGVQNEQFF. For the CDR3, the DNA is TGTGCCATCAGGGCGGGAGTACAGAATGAGCAGTTCTTC.